This paragraph reports one T cell receptor (beta chain). Its antigen remains unidentified. This sample stems from a study of OX40 agonist ivuxolimab in advanced cancers. Study in general: Having had anti-PD-1, anti-PD-L1 or anti-CTLA-4 therapy before was allowed, and around 44% had some. Findings and limits, study-wide: Undetermined was the antigen specificity of the expanded peripheral T cells.

Blood sampling was done at baseline, cycle 4 day 1, and cycle 7 day 1. Profiling relied on immunoSEQ multiplex PCR, and the TCRdb table lists in-frame clones only, not all of them. The table includes about 58,000 clones, 80% to 90% detected once. The sequence came from an adult with an advanced solid tumor such as melanoma, head and neck, liver or kidney cancer. Sequences were derived from CD4+ or CD8+ T cells sorted from blood, sampled in a trial of the OX40 agonist ivuxolimab.

CDR3 in amino acids: CASSEFGGELFF. Written as DNA, the CDR3 is TGTGCCAGCAGTGAATTTGGCGGGGAGCTGTTTTTT. This chain connects TRBV6-1 to TRBJ2-2; D gene uncertain. The CDR3 has 12 amino acids. V dropped 2 bases and J dropped 7 bases, with 5 bases sitting between them. Looked up from germline, CDR1 is MNHNS and CDR2 is SASEGT.